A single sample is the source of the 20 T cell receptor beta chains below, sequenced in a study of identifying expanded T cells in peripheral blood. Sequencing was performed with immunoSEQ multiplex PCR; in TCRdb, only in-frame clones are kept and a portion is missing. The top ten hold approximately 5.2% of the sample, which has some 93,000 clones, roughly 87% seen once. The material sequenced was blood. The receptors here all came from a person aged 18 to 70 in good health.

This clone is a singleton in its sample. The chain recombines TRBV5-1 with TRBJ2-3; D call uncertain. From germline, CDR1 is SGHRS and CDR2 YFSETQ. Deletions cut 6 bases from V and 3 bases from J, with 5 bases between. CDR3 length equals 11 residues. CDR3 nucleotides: TGCGCCAGCAAAACAACAGATACGCAGTATTTT. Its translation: CASKTTDTQYF.

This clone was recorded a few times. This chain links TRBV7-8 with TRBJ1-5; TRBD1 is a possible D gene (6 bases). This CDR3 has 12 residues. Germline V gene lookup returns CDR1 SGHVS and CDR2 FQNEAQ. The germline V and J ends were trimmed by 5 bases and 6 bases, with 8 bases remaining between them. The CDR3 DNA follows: TGTGCCAGCAGCACCAGGGGTCAGCCCCAGCATTTT. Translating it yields CASSTRGQPQHF.

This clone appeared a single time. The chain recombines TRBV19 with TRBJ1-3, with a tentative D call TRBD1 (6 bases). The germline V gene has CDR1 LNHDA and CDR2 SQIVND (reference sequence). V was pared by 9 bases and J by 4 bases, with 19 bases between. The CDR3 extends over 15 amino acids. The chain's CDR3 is CASREGGTYGNTIYF. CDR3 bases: TGTGCCAGCCGGGAGGGGGGGACATACGGAAACACCATATATTTT.

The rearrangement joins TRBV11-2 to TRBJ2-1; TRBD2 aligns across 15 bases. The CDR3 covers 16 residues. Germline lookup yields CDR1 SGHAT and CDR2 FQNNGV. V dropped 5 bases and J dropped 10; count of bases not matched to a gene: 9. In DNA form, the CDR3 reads TGTGCCAGCAGCGCAACCGGGACTAGCGGGGGGTCCGAGCAGTTCTTC. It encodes CASSATGTSGGSEQFF.

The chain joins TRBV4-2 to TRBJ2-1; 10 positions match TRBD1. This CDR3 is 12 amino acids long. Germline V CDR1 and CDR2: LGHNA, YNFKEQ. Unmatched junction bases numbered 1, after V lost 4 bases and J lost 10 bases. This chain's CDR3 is CASSPTGGEQFF. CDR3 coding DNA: TGTGCCAGCAGCCCGACAGGGGGCGAGCAGTTCTTC.

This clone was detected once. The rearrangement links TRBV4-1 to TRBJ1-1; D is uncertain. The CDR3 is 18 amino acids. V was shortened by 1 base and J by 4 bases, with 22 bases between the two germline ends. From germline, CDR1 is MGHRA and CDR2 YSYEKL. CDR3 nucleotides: TGCGCCAGCAGCCAAGGGTTTGCAGGTGCGGTTGGAGGCACTGAAGCTTTCTTT. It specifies CASSQGFAGAVGGTEAFF.

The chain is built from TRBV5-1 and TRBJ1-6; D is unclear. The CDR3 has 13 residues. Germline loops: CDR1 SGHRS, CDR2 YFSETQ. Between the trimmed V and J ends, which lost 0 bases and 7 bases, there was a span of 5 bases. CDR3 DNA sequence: TGCGCCAGCAGCTTGGGTCCCAATTCACCCCTCCACTTT. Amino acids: CASSLGPNSPLHF.

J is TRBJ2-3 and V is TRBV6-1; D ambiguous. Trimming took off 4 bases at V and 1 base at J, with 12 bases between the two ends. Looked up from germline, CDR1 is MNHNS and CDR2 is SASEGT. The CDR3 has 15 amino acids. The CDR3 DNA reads TGTGCCAGCAGTGTTACGTTTTTGGGCACAGATACGCAGTATTTT. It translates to CASSVTFLGTDTQYF.

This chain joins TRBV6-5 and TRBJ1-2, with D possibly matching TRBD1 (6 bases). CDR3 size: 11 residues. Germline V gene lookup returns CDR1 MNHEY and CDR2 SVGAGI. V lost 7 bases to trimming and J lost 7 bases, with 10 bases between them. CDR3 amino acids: CASTRGAGYTF. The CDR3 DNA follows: TGTGCCAGCACCCGGGGGGCTGGCTACACCTTC.

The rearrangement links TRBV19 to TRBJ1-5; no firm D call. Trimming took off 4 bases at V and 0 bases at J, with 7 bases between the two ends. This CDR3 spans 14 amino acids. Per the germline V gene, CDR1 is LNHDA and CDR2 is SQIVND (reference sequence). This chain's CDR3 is CASSTSSSNQPQHF. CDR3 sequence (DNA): TGTGCCAGTAGTACGTCCTCTAGCAATCAGCCCCAGCATTTT.

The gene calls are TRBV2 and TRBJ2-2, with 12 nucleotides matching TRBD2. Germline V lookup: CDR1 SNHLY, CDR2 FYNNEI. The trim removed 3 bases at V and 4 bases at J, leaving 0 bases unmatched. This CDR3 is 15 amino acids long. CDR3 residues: CASSETSGSTGELFF. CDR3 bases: TGTGCCAGCAGTGAGACTAGCGGGAGCACCGGGGAGCTGTTTTTT.

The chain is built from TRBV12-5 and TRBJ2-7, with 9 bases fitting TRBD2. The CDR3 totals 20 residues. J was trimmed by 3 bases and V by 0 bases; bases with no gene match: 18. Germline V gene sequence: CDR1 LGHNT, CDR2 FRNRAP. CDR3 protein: CASGLVDRVLAGGSNYEQYF. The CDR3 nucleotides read TGTGCTAGTGGTTTGGTAGACCGAGTATTGGCGGGGGGGAGTAACTACGAGCAGTACTTC.

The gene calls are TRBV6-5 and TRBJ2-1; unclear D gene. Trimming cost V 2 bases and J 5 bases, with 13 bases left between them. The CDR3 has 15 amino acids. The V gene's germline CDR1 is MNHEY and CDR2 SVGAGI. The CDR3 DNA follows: TGTGCCAGCAGTTACGACCGACCCGAGCACAATGAGCAGTTCTTC. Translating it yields CASSYDRPEHNEQFF.

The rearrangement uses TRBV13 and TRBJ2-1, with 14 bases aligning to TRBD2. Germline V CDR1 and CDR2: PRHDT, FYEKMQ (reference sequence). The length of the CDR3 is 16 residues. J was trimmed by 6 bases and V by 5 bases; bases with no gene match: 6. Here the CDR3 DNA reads TGTGCCAGCAGCATCCCGACTAGCGGGAGGGCCAATGAGCAGTTCTTC. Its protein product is CASSIPTSGRANEQFF.

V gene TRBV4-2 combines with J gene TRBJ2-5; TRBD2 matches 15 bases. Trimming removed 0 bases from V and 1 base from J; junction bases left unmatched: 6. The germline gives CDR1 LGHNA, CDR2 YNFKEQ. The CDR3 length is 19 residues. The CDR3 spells CASSQEGTSGGTPQETQYF. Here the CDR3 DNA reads TGTGCCAGCAGCCAAGAGGGGACTAGCGGGGGGACCCCCCAAGAGACCCAGTACTTC.

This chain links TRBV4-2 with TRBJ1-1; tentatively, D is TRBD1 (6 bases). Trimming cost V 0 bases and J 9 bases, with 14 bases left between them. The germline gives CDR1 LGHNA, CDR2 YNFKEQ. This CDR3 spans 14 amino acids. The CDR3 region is CASSQDPGEEKAFF. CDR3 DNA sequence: TGTGCCAGCAGCCAAGATCCAGGGGAGGAGAAAGCTTTCTTT.

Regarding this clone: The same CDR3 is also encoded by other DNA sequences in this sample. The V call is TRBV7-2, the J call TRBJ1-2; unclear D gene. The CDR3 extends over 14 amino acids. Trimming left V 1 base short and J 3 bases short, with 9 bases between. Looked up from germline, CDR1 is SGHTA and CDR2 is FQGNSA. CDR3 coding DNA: TGTGCCAGCAGCTTAGGTCCAGGCTACTATGGCTACACCTTC. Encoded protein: CASSLGPGYYGYTF.

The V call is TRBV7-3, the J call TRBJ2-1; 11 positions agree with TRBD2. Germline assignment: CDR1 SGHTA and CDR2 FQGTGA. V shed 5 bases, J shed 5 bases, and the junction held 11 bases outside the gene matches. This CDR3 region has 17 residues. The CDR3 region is CASSLLPPGLADNEQFF. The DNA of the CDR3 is TGTGCCAGCAGCCTACTACCTCCGGGACTAGCGGACAATGAGCAGTTCTTC.

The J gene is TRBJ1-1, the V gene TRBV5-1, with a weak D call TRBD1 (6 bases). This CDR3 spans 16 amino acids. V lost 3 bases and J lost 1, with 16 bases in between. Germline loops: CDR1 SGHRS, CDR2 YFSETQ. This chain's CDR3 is CASSSGQFDRNTEAFF. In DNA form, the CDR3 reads TGCGCCAGCAGCTCCGGACAGTTCGATAGGAACACTGAAGCTTTCTTT.

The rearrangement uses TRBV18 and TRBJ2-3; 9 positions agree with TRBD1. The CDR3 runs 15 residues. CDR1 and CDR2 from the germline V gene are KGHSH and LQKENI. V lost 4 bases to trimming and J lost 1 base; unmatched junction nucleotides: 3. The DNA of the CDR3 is TGTGCCAGCTCACTCTGGACAGGGGGCACAGATACGCAGTATTTT. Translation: CASSLWTGGTDTQYF.